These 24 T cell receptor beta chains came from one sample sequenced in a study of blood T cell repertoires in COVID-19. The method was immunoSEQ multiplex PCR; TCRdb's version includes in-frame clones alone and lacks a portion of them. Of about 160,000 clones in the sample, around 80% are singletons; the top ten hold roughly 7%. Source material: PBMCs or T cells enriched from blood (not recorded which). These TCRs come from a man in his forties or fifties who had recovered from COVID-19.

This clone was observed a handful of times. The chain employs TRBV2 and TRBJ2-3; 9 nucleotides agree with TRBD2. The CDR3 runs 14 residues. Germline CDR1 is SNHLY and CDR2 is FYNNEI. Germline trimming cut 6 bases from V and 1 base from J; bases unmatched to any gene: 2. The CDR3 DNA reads TGTGCCAGCAGGCCTAGCGGGGGCACAGATACGCAGTATTTT. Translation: CASRPSGGTDTQYF.

The CDR3 loop is CASSYGQPTGELFF. The DNA for the CDR3 is TGTGCCAGCAGTTACGGGCAACCCACCGGGGAGCTGTTTTTT. This chain connects TRBV6-5 to TRBJ2-2; no firm D call. CDR3 length: 14 residues. Trimming shortened V by 2 bases and J by 4 bases, and 8 bases separated the two germline ends. Per the germline V gene, CDR1 is MNHEY and CDR2 is SVGAGI.

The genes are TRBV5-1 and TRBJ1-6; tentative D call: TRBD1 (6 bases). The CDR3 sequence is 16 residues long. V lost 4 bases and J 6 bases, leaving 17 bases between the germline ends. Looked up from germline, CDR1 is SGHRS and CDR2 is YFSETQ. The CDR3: CASSPGGGGSNSPLHF. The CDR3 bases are TGCGCCAGCAGCCCGGGGGGCGGGGGGAGTAATTCACCCCTCCACTTT.

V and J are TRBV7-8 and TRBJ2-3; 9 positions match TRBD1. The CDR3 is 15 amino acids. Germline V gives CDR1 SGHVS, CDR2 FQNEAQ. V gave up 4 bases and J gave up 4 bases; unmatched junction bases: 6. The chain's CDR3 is CASSSGQGFSDTQYF. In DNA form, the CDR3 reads TGTGCCAGCAGCTCAGGACAGGGGTTCTCAGATACGCAGTATTTT. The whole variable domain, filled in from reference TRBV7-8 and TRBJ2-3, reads GAGVSQSPRYKVAKRGQDVALRCDPISGHVSLFWYQQALGQGPEFLTYFQNEAQLDKSGLPSDRFFAERPEGSVSTLKIQRTQQEDSAVYLCASSSGQGFSDTQYFGPGTRLTVL.

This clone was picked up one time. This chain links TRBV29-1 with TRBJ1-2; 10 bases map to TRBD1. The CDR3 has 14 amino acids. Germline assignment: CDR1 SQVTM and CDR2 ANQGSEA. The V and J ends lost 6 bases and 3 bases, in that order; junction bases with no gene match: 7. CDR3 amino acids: CSVPGTGEHYGYTF. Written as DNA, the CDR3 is TGCAGCGTCCCCGGGACAGGGGAACACTATGGCTACACCTTC.

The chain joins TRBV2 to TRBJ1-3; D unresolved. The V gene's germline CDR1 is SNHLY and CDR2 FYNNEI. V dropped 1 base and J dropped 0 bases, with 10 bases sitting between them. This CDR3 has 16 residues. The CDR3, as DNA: TGTGCCAGCAGTGAAGAGGCGGGCATCTCTGGAAACACCATATATTTT. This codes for CASSEEAGISGNTIYF.

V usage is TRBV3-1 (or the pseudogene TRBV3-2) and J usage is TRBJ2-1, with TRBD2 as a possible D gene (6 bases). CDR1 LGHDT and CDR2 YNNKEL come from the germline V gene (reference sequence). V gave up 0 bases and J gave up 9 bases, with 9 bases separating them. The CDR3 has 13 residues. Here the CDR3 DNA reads TGTGCCAGCAGCCAAGATGGGCGGGGTGAGCAGTTCTTC. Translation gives CASSQDGRGEQFF.

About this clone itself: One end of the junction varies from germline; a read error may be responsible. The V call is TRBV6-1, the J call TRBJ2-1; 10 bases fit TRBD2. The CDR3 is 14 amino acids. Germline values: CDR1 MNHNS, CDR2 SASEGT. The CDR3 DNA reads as TGTGCCAGCAATGAAGCGGGGGGGTCGGATGAGCAGTTCTTC. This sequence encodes CASNEAGGSDEQFF.

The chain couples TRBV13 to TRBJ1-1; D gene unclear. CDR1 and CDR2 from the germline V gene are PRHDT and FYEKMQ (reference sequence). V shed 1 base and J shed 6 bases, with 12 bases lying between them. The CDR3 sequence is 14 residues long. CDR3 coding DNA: TGTGCCAGCAGCTTAGAGGGAGAAGGCGCTGAAGCTTTCTTT. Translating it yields CASSLEGEGAEAFF.

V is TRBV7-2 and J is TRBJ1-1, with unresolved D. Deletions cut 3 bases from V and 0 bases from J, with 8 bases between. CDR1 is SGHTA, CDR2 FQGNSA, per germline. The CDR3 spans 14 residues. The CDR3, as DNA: TGTGCCAGCAGCTTCGGAGTCATGAACACTGAAGCTTTCTTT. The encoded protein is CASSFGVMNTEAFF.

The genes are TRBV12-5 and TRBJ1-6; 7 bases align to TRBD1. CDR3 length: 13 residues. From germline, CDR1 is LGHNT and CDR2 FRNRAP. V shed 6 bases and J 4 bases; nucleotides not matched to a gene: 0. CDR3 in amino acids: CASGGQYNSPLHF. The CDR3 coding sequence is TGTGCTAGTGGGGGACAGTATAATTCACCCCTCCACTTT.

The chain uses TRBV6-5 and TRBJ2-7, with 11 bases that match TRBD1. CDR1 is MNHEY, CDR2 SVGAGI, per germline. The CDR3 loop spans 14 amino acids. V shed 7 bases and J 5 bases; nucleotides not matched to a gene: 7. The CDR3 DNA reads TGTGCCAGCAATTCGGGACAGGGGGGTCACGAGCAGTACTTC. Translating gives CASNSGQGGHEQYF.

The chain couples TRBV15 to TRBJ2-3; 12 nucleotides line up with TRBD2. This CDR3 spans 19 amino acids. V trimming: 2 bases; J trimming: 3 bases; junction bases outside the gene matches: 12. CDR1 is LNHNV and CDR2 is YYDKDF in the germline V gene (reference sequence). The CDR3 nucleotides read TGTGCCACCAGCAGAATTACTCTTTCTAGCGGGGGGGGAACAGATACGCAGTATTTT. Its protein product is CATSRITLSSGGGTDTQYF.

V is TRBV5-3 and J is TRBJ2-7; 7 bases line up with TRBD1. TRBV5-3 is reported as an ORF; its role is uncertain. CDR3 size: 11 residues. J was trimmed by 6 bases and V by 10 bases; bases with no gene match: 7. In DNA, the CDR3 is TGTGCCTTTGGAGAGGGGGCCGAGCAGTACTTC. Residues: CAFGEGAEQYF.

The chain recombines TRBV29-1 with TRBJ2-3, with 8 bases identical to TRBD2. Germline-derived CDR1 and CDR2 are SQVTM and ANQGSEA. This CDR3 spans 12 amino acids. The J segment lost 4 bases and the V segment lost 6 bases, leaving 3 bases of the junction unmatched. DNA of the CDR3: TGCAGCGTCGACGGGGGGGCAGATACGCAGTATTTT. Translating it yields CSVDGGADTQYF.

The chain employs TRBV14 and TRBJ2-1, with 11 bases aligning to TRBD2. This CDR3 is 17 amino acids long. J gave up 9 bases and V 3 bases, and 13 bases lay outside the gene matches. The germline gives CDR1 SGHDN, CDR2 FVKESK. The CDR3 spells CASSHPLKLAGASEQFF. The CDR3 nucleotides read TGTGCCAGCAGCCACCCCTTAAAACTAGCGGGGGCTAGTGAGCAGTTCTTC.

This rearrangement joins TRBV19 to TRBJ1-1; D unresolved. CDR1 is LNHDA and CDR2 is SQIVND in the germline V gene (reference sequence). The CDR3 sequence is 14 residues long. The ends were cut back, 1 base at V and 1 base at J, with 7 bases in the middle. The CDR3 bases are TGTGCCAGTAGTATAGTTCGAGGGAACACTGAAGCTTTCTTT. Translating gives CASSIVRGNTEAFF.

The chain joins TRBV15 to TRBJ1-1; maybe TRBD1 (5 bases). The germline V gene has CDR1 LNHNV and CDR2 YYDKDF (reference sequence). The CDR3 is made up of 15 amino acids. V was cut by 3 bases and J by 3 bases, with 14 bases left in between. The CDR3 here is CATSRPGFRDTEAFF. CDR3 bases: TGTGCCACCAGCAGGCCAGGGTTTAGGGACACTGAAGCTTTCTTT.

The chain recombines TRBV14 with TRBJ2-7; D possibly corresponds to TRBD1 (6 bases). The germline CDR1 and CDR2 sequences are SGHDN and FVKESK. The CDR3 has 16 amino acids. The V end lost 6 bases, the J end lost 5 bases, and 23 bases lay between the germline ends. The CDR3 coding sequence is TGTGCCAGCAGGCCCCTACAGGGATCCATCATCGACGAGCAGTACTTC. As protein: CASRPLQGSIIDEQYF.

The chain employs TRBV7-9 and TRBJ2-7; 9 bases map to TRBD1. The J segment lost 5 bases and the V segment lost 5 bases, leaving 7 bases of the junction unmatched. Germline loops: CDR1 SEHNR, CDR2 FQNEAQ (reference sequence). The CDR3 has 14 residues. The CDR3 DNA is TGTGCCAGCAGCATGCGGACAGGGGCGGACGAGCAGTACTTC. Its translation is CASSMRTGADEQYF.

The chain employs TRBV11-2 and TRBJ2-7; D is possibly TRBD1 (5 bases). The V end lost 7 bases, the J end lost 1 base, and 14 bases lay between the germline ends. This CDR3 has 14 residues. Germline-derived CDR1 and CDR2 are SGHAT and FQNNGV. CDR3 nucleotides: TGTGCCAGCACTCTGACAGACGGTTCCTACGAGCAGTACTTC. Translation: CASTLTDGSYEQYF. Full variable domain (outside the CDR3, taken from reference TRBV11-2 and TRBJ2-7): EAGVAQSPRYKIIEKRQSVAFWCNPISGHATLYWYQQILGQGPKLLIQFQNNGVVDDSQLPKDRFSAERLKGVDSTLKIQPAKLEDSAVYLCASTLTDGSYEQYFGPGTRLTVT.

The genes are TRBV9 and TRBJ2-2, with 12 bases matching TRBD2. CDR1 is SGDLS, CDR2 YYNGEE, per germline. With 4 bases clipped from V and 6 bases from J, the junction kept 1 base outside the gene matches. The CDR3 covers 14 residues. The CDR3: CASSLAGGPGELFF. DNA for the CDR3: TGTGCCAGCAGCCTAGCGGGGGGGCCCGGGGAGCTGTTTTTT.

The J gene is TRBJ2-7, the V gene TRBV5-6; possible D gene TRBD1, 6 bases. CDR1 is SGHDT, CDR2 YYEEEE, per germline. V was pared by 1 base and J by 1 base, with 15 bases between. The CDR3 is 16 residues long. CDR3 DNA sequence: TGTGCCAGCAGCTTGAGACAGGTTTTTGAGTCCTACGAGCAGTACTTC. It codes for CASSLRQVFESYEQYF.

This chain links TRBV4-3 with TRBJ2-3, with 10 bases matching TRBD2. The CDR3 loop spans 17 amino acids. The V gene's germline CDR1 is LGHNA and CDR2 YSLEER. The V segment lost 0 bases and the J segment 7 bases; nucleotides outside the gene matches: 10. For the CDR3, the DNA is TGCGCCAGCAGCCAAGATTTTCAGCGGGGGGGCTTATATACGCAGTATTTT. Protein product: CASSQDFQRGGLYTQYF.